Below, 22 T cell receptor beta chains from the same sample are listed, as sequenced in a study of cytomegalovirus exposure and HLA in healthy donors. Primers: 60 Vbeta forward and 13 Jbeta reverse. This table comes from immunoSEQ multiplex PCR, and its TCRdb copy is limited to in-frame clones, with some not included. The repertoire holds around 220,000 clones, with less than 80% as singletons. The sequenced sample consisted of PBMCs. The receptors were sampled from a girl aged 2-10 years in good health and CMV-seronegative.

This chain uses TRBV9 with TRBJ1-1, with D perhaps TRBD1 (6 bases). Germline V gene data show CDR1 as SGDLS and CDR2 as YYNGEE. V gave up 3 bases and J gave up 3 bases, with 12 bases separating them. The CDR3 is 14 amino acids. In nucleotides, the CDR3 is TGTGCCAGCAGCGCTTCAAAGGGGGACACTGAAGCTTTCTTT. Protein sequence: CASSASKGDTEAFF.

The V and J genes are TRBV9 and TRBJ2-4; 9 nucleotides align to TRBD1. This CDR3 contains 15 residues. V lost 0 bases to trimming and J lost 4 bases; unmatched junction nucleotides: 2. CDR1 is SGDLS and CDR2 is YYNGEE in the germline V gene. The CDR3: CASSVGGQGKNIQYF. The DNA for the CDR3 is TGTGCCAGCAGCGTAGGAGGACAGGGGAAAAACATTCAGTACTTC.

The chain is built from TRBV5-1 and TRBJ2-1, with 11 nucleotides matching TRBD2. Losses at the gene ends were 4 bases for V and 5 bases for J; bases not matched to a gene: 5. There are 15 residues in the CDR3. In germline, CDR1 is SGHRS, CDR2 YFSETQ. The CDR3 spells CASSPGLAGHNEQFF. The CDR3 region has the DNA TGCGCCAGCAGCCCCGGACTAGCGGGCCACAATGAGCAGTTCTTC.

This chain connects TRBV19 to TRBJ1-2, with D maybe TRBD1 (6 bases). Trimming removed 9 bases from V and 1 base from J, with 18 bases in between. Germline values: CDR1 LNHDA, CDR2 SQIVND (reference sequence). The CDR3 length is 15 residues. The CDR3 DNA is TGTGCCAGCGAGGCGAGGACAGCTAATAACTATGGCTACACCTTC. This sequence encodes CASEARTANNYGYTF.

V and J are TRBV5-1 and TRBJ2-7, with 8 bases matching TRBD1. The trim removed 7 bases at V and 4 bases at J, leaving 19 bases unmatched. The V gene's germline CDR1 is SGHRS and CDR2 YFSETQ. CDR3 size: 17 residues. The CDR3: CASAGAGGSVSVYEQYF. The CDR3 bases are TGCGCCAGCGCCGGCGCAGGGGGCTCTGTGAGTGTGTACGAGCAGTACTTC. The whole variable domain, remainder taken from reference TRBV5-1 and TRBJ2-7, is KAGVTQTPRYLIKTRGQQVTLSCSPISGHRSVSWYQQTPGQGLQFLFEYFSETQRNKGNFPGRFSGRQFSNSRSEMNVSTLELGDSALYLCASAGAGGSVSVYEQYFGPGTRLTVT.

The J gene is TRBJ1-1, the V gene TRBV7-3; 7 nucleotides agree with TRBD1. The CDR3 totals 13 residues. V lost 4 bases to trimming and J lost 4 bases; unmatched junction nucleotides: 3. Germline values: CDR1 SGHTA, CDR2 FQGTGA. The CDR3: CASSSQGGTEAFF. The CDR3 nucleotides are TGTGCCAGCAGCTCCCAGGGGGGCACTGAAGCTTTCTTT.

The rearrangement joins TRBV4-2 to TRBJ2-1, with D perhaps TRBD2 (5 bases). V lost 1 base and J 0 bases, leaving 13 bases between the germline ends. Germline loops: CDR1 LGHNA, CDR2 YNFKEQ. The CDR3 runs 17 residues. The CDR3 nucleotides are TGTGCCAGCAGCCAAGCTCCACTAGGGAACTCCTACAATGAGCAGTTCTTC. Its protein is CASSQAPLGNSYNEQFF.

The chain recombines TRBV7-3 with TRBJ2-3; a possible D gene is TRBD2 (5 bases). Trimming removed 5 bases from V and 0 bases from J, with 12 bases in between. Looked up from germline, CDR1 is SGHTA and CDR2 is FQGTGA. This CDR3 has 15 amino acids. CDR3 coding DNA: TGTGCCAGCAGCCGGGGATTCACGAGCACAGATACGCAGTATTTT. Translation gives CASSRGFTSTDTQYF.

V is TRBV18 and J is TRBJ1-1, with 9 bases lining up with TRBD1. Germline trimming cut 4 bases from V and 1 base from J; bases unmatched to any gene: 16. The CDR3 has 19 amino acids. Germline values: CDR1 KGHSH, CDR2 LQKENI. The CDR3 here is CASSLYRDRVSTGNTEAFF. CDR3 coding DNA: TGTGCCAGCTCACTCTACCGGGACAGGGTCTCCACGGGGAACACTGAAGCTTTCTTT.

The chain uses TRBV2 and TRBJ2-7; 7 bases align to TRBD1. The V segment lost 7 bases and the J segment 4 bases; nucleotides outside the gene matches: 13. Germline CDR1 reads SNHLY; CDR2 reads FYNNEI. This CDR3 region has 15 residues. The CDR3 bases are TGTGCCAGCATTATGGGACAGCGATGGGGTTACGAGCAGTACTTC. Its translation is CASIMGQRWGYEQYF.

This clone was seen a single time. The gene calls are TRBV4-1 and TRBJ2-7, with D maybe TRBD2 (6 bases). CDR3 length equals 14 residues. V lost 5 bases and J lost 5, with 16 bases in between. Germline V gene data show CDR1 as MGHRA and CDR2 as YSYEKL. Here the CDR3 DNA reads TGCGCCAGCAGCGGGGGTTCAGGACTACACGAGCAGTACTTC. Its translation: CASSGGSGLHEQYF.

The chain links TRBV5-1 to TRBJ2-7; weak D call: TRBD1 (6 bases). Between the trimmed V and J ends, which lost 0 bases and 5 bases, there was a span of 12 bases. Per the germline V gene, CDR1 is SGHRS and CDR2 is YFSETQ. This CDR3 is built from 14 residues. The CDR3 nucleotides read TGCGCCAGCAGCTTGGCGAATACAGGGAACGAGCAGTACTTC. It yields the protein CASSLANTGNEQYF. The complete variable domain, with remaining parts taken from reference TRBV5-1 and TRBJ2-7, reads KAGVTQTPRYLIKTRGQQVTLSCSPISGHRSVSWYQQTPGQGLQFLFEYFSETQRNKGNFPGRFSGRQFSNSRSEMNVSTLELGDSALYLCASSLANTGNEQYFGPGTRLTVT.

J is TRBJ1-1 and V is TRBV6-1; TRBD1 aligns across 7 bases. The V gene end was trimmed by 9 bases and the J gene end by 2 bases; junction bases not matched to a gene: 12. The CDR3 covers 15 residues. Germline CDR1 is MNHNS and CDR2 is SASEGT. The CDR3 DNA reads as TGTGCCAGTCCCCGACAGGGTCAGTATAACACTGAAGCTTTCTTT. Translation gives CASPRQGQYNTEAFF.

The CDR3: CASSLSGTGINTEAFF. CDR3 in DNA: TGTGCCAGCAGCCTCTCCGGGACAGGGATAAACACTGAAGCTTTCTTT. The chain employs TRBV7-9 and TRBJ1-1; TRBD1 matches 9 bases. Trimming removed 5 bases from V and 2 bases from J; junction bases left unmatched: 9. CDR1 and CDR2 (germline): SEHNR, FQNEAQ (reference sequence). The CDR3 totals 16 residues.

CDR3 amino acids: CASSTREEGSSNQPQHF. In nucleotides, the CDR3 is TGTGCCAGCAGCACCAGGGAAGAAGGATCCAGCAATCAGCCCCAGCATTTT. The rearrangement joins TRBV13 to TRBJ1-5, with a possible D match to TRBD1 (5 bases). Per germline, CDR1 PRHDT and CDR2 FYEKMQ (reference sequence). This CDR3 spans 17 amino acids. V shed 5 bases and J shed 1 base, with 18 bases lying between them.

Written as DNA, the CDR3 is TGTGCCAGCAGCGTGGACTTCTCTGGGGCCAACGTCCTGACTTTC. Translated: CASSVDFSGANVLTF. This chain links TRBV9 with TRBJ2-6, with D possibly matching TRBD2 (5 bases). The CDR3 has 15 amino acids. Germline loops: CDR1 SGDLS, CDR2 YYNGEE. Trimming stripped 2 bases from V and 0 bases from J, with 6 bases between.

This clone has just a few counts. The chain couples TRBV6-1 to TRBJ2-2, with TRBD1 matching over 7 bases. The CDR3 is 14 residues long. Germline V gene data show CDR1 as MNHNS and CDR2 as SASEGT. V was clipped by 6 bases and J by 3 bases; unmatched bases: 4. Written as DNA, the CDR3 is TGTGCCAGCAGAGGGGGACAGCACACCGGGGAGCTGTTTTTT. Its protein is CASRGGQHTGELFF.

The chain joins TRBV5-4 to TRBJ2-5, with 7 bases aligning to TRBD2. Trimming took 0 bases from V and 2 from J; bases not matched to a gene: 4. Germline CDR1 SGHNT, CDR2 YYREEE (reference sequence). CDR3 length equals 15 residues. The CDR3 reads CASSLAYGGQETQYF. The CDR3 DNA is TGTGCCAGCAGCTTGGCCTACGGGGGGCAAGAGACCCAGTACTTC.

There are a few counts of this clone. V and J are TRBV15 and TRBJ2-5, with D tentatively TRBD1 (6 bases). The J call could be wrong; TRBJ2-7 is a better fit for the DNA end. The germline gives CDR1 LNHNV, CDR2 YYDKDF (reference sequence). The CDR3 is 15 residues long. For the CDR3, the DNA is TGTGCCACCAGCGCCAACAGGGTGAGCTCCTACGAGCAGTACTTC. This sequence encodes CATSANRVSSYEQYF.

The DNA for the CDR3 is TGTGCCAGTAGTACCCCAGGGGGAAATGAAAAACTGTTTTTT. Protein sequence: CASSTPGGNEKLFF. The chain has TRBV19 and TRBJ1-4, with TRBD1 matching over 7 bases. The CDR3 extends over 14 amino acids. V shed 4 bases, J shed 5 bases, and the junction held 4 bases outside the gene matches. Looked up from germline, CDR1 is LNHDA and CDR2 is SQIVND (reference sequence).

The CDR3 region has the DNA TGCGCCAGCAGCTTGGCTTCACAGGGTTCGATTTTGGGGACTGAAGCTTTCTTT. Its translation is CASSLASQGSILGTEAFF. This chain joins TRBV5-1 and TRBJ1-1; perhaps TRBD1 as D (6 bases). Germline V gives CDR1 SGHRS, CDR2 YFSETQ. Trimming removed 0 bases at V and 5 bases at J, with 23 bases between. This CDR3 comprises 18 residues.

The chain joins TRBV18 to TRBJ2-2; TRBD1 aligns across 8 bases. The V segment lost 6 bases and the J segment 6 bases; nucleotides outside the gene matches: 18. This CDR3 has 18 residues. Germline values: CDR1 KGHSH, CDR2 LQKENI. The CDR3 loop reads CASSQTATGTGLAGELFF. DNA for the CDR3: TGTGCCAGCTCCCAAACAGCCACCGGGACAGGCCTCGCCGGGGAGCTGTTTTTT.